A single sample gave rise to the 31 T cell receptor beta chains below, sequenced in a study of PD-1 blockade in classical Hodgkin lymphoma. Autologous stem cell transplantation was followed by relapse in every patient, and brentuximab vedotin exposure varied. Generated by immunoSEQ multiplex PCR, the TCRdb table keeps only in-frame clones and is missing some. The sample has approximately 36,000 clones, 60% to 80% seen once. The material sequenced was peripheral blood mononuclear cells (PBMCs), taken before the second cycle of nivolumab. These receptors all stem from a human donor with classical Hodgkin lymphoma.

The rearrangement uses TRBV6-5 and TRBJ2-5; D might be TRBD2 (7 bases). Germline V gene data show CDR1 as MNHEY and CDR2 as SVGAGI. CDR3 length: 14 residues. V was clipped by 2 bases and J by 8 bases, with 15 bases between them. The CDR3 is CASSYGGAKKTQYF. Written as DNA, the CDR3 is TGTGCCAGCAGTTACGGGGGGGCTAAGAAAACCCAGTACTTC.

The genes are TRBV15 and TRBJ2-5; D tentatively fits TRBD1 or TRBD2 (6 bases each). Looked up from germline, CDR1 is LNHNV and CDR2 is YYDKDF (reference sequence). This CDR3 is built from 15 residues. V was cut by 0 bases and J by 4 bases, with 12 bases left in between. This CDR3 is CATSRDWGAAETQYF. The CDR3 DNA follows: TGTGCCACCAGCAGAGATTGGGGGGCGGCAGAGACCCAGTACTTC.

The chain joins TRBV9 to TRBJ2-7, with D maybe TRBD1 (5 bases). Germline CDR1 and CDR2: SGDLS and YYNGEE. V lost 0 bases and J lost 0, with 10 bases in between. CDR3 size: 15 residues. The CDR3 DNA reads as TGTGCCAGCAGCGTAGGACAGTCGGGCTCCTACGAGCAGTACTTC. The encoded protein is CASSVGQSGSYEQYF.

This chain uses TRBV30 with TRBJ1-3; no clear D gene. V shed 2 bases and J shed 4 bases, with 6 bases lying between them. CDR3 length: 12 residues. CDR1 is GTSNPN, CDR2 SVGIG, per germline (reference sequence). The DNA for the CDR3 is TGTGCCTGGAGTTCTTGGGGAAACACCATATATTTT. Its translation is CAWSSWGNTIYF.

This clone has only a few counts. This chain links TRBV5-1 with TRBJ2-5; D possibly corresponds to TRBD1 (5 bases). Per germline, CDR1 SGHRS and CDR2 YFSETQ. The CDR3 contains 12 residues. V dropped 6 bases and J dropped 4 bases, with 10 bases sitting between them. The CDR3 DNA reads TGCGCCAGCAAAGGGGTAGGAGAGACCCAGTACTTC. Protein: CASKGVGETQYF.

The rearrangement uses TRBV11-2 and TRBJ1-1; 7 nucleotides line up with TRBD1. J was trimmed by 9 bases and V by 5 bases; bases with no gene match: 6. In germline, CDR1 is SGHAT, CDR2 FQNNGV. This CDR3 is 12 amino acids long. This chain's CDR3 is CASSLAGQKAFF. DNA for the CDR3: TGTGCCAGCAGCCTAGCGGGACAGAAAGCTTTCTTT. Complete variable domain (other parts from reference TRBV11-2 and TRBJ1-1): EAGVAQSPRYKIIEKRQSVAFWCNPISGHATLYWYQQILGQGPKLLIQFQNNGVVDDSQLPKDRFSAERLKGVDSTLKIQPAKLEDSAVYLCASSLAGQKAFFGQGTRLTVV.

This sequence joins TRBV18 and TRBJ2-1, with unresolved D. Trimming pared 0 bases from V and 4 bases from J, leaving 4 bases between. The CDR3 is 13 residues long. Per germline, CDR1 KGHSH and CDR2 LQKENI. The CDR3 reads CASSPPDYNEQFF. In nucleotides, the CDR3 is TGTGCCAGCTCACCACCAGATTACAATGAGCAGTTCTTC.

The CDR3 region is CASMAGPRGYTF. CDR3 coding DNA: TGTGCCAGCATGGCGGGCCCCCGCGGGTACACCTTC. The gene calls are TRBV2 and TRBJ1-2; the D is unclear. The CDR3 extends over 12 amino acids. Germline lookup yields CDR1 SNHLY and CDR2 FYNNEI. The V and J ends lost 7 bases and 11 bases respectively, with 17 bases between them.

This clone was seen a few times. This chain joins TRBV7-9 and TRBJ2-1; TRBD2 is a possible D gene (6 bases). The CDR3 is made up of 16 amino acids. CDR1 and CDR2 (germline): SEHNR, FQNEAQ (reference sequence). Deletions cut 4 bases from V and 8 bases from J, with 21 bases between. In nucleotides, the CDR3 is TGTGCCAGCAGCTCGTCCGGGAGCGTGAAGTTCGATGAGCAGTTCTTC. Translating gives CASSSSGSVKFDEQFF. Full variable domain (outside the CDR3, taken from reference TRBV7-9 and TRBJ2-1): DTGVSQNPRHKITKRGQNVTFRCDPISEHNRLYWYRQTLGQGPEFLTYFQNEAQLEKSRLLSDRFSAERPKGSFSTLEIQRTEQGDSAMYLCASSSSGSVKFDEQFFGPGTRLTVL.

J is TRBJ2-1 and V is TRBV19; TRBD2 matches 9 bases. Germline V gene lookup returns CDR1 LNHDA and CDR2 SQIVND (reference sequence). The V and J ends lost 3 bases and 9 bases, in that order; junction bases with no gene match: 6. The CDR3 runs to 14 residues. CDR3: CASSIGGRVGEQFF. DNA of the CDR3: TGTGCCAGTAGTATTGGCGGGAGGGTGGGTGAGCAGTTCTTC.

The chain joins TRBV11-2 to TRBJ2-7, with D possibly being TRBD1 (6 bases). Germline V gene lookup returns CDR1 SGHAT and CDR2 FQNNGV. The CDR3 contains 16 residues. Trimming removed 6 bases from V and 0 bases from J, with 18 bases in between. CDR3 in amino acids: CASREGQLKSSYEQYF. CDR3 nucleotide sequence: TGTGCCAGCAGGGAAGGACAGTTGAAGAGCTCCTACGAGCAGTACTTC.

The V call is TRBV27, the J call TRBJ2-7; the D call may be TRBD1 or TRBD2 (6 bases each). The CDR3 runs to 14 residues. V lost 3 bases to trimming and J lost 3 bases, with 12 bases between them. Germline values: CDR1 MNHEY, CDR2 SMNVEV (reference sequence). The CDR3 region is CASSFGGGSYEQYF. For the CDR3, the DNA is TGTGCCAGCAGTTTCGGAGGGGGGAGCTACGAGCAGTACTTC.

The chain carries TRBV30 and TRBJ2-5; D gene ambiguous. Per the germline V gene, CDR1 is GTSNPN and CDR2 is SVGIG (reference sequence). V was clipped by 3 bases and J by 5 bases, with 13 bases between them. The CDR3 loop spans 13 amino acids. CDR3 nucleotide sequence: TGTGCCTGGAGCTTTAAGTATCTTGAGACCCAGTACTTC. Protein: CAWSFKYLETQYF.

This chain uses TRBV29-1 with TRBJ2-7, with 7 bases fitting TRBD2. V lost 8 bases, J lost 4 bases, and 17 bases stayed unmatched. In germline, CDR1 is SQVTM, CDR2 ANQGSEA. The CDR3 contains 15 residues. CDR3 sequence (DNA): TGCAGCACAAAAAAAAGACTAGCTGATGAATACGAGCAGTACTTC. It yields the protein CSTKKRLADEYEQYF.

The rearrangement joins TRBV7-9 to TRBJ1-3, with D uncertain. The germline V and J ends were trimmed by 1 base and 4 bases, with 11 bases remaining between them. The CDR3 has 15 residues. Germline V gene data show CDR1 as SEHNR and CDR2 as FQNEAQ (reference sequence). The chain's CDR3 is CASSLVNGVGNTIYF. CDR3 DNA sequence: TGTGCCAGCAGCTTAGTAAACGGGGTGGGAAACACCATATATTTT.

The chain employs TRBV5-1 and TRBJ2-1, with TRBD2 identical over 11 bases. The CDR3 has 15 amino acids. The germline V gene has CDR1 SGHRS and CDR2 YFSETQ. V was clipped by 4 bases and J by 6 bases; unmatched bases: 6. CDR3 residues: CASSLLAGAGNEQFF. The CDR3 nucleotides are TGCGCCAGCAGCCTACTAGCGGGAGCGGGCAATGAGCAGTTCTTC. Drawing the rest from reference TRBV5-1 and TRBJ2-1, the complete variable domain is KAGVTQTPRYLIKTRGQQVTLSCSPISGHRSVSWYQQTPGQGLQFLFEYFSETQRNKGNFPGRFSGRQFSNSRSEMNVSTLELGDSALYLCASSLLAGAGNEQFFGPGTRLTVL.

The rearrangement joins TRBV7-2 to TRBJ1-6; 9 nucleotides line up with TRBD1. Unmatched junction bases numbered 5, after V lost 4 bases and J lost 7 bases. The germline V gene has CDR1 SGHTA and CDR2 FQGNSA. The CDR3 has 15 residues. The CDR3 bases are TGTGCCAGCAGCTCCCGGGGACAGGGAAATTCACCCCTCCACTTT. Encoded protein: CASSSRGQGNSPLHF.

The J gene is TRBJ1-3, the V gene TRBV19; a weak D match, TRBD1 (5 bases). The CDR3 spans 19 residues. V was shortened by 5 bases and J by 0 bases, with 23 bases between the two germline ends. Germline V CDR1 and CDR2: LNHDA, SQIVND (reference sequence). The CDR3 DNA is TGTGCCAGTAGTGCTCCAAGGGGAAGGGGCCTATCCTCTGGAAACACCATATATTTT. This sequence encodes CASSAPRGRGLSSGNTIYF. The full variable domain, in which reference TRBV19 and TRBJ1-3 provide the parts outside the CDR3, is DGGITQSPKYLFRKEGQNVTLSCEQNLNHDAMYWYRQDPGQGLRLIYYSQIVNDFQKGDIAEGYSVSREKKESFPLTVTSAQKNPTAFYLCASSAPRGRGLSSGNTIYFGEGSWLTVV.

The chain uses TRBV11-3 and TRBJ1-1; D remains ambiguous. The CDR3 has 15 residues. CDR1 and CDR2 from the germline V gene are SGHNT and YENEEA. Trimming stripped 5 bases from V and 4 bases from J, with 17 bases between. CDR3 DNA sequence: TGTGCCAGCAGCACCCGCCCGGGGAGGAGCACTGAAGCTTTCTTT. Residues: CASSTRPGRSTEAFF.

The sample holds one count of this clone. The CDR3 bases are TGTGCCAGCAGCCACGGACAGGGGTCGGAGACCCAGTACTTC. This encodes CASSHGQGSETQYF. The chain has TRBV7-2 and TRBJ2-5, with 9 nucleotides matching TRBD1. The CDR3 runs to 14 residues. J was trimmed by 5 bases and V by 5 bases; bases with no gene match: 6. CDR1 and CDR2 (germline): SGHTA, FQGNSA.

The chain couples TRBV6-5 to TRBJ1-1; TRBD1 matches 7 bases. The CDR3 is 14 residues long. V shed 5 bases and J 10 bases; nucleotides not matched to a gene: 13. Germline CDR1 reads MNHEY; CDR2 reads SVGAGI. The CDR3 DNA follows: TGTGCCAGCAGTCAAACCGCCAGGGGGGCTGTAGCTTTCTTT. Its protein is CASSQTARGAVAFF.

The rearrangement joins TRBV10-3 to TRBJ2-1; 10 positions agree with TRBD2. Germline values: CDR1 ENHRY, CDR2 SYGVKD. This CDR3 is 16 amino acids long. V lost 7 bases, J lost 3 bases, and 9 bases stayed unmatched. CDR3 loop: CAIMGSLAGSYNEQFF. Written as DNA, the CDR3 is TGTGCCATCATGGGATCACTAGCGGGAAGCTACAATGAGCAGTTCTTC.

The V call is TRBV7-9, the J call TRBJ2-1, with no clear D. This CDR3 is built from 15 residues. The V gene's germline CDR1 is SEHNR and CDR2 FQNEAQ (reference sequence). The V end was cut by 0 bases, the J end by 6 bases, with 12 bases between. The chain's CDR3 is CASSLASSFPNEQFF. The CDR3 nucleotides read TGTGCCAGCAGCTTAGCATCTTCTTTCCCCAATGAGCAGTTCTTC.

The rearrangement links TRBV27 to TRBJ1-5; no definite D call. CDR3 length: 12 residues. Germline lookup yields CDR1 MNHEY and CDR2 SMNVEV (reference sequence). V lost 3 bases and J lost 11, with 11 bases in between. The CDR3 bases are TGTGCCAGCAGTTTTCCGGGGTCAGCCCAGCATTTT. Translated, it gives CASSFPGSAQHF.

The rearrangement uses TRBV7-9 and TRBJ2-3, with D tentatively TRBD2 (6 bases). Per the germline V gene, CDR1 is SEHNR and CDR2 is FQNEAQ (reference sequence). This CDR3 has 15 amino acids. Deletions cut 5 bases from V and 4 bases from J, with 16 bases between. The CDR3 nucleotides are TGTGCCAGCAGCCTATCGCCTGGAGGGCCAGATACGCAGTATTTT. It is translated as CASSLSPGGPDTQYF.

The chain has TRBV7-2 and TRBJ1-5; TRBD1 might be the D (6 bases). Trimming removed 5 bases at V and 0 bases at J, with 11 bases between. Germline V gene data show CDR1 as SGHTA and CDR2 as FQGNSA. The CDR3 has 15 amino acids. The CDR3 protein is CASSLDRLSNQPQHF. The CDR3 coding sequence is TGTGCCAGCAGCCTAGACAGGCTTAGCAATCAGCCCCAGCATTTT.

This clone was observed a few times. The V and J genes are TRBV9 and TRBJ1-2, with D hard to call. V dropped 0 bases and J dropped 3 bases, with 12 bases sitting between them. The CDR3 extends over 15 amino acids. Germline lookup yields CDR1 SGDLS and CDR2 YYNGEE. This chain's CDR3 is CASSVGRLPYYGYTF. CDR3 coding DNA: TGTGCCAGCAGCGTAGGGCGCCTCCCCTACTATGGCTACACCTTC.

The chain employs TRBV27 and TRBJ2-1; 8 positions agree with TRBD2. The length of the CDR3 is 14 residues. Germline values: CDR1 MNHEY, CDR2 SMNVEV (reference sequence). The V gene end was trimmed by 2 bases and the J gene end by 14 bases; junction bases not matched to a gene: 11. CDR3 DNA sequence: TGTGCCAGCAGTTTAAGGTCGGGAGGGCCTTCAGAGTTCTTC. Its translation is CASSLRSGGPSEFF.

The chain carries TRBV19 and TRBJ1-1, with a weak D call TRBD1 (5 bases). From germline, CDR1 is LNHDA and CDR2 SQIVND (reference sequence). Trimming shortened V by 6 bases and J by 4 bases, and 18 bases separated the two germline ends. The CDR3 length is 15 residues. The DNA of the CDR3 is TGTGCCAGTAGCCTCCTGGGGGGTATTCGCACTGAAGCTTTCTTT. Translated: CASSLLGGIRTEAFF.

CDR3 in amino acids: CSVRQVQREQFF. The DNA for the CDR3 is TGCAGCGTTAGGCAGGTTCAACGGGAGCAGTTCTTC. The V call is TRBV29-1, the J call TRBJ2-1; D ambiguous. This CDR3 region has 12 residues. Germline CDR1 and CDR2: SQVTM and ANQGSEA. V lost 5 bases and J 10 bases, leaving 15 bases between the germline ends.

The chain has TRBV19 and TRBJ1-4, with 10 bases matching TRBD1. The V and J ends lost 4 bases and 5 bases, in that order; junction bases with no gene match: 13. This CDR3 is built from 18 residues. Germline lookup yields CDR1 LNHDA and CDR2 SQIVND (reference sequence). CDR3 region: CASSTGPGTGVSNEKLFF. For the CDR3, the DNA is TGTGCCAGTAGTACCGGCCCCGGGACAGGGGTCTCCAATGAAAAACTGTTTTTT.